These 32 T cell receptor beta chains were sequenced from one sample in a study of cytomegalovirus exposure and HLA in healthy donors. It was with 60 Vbeta and 13 Jbeta primers that the PCR ran. Using immunoSEQ multiplex PCR, the repertoire was profiled, and TCRdb retains in-frame clones only, with some absent. The sample has about 240,000 clones; around 80% are singletons. Sequenced input: PBMCs. The receptor set was obtained from a woman aged 60 to 75 in good health and CMV-seropositive.

The CDR3 nucleotides read TGCGCCAGCAGCCGAAGGGTGTCTTACTTGCTGATTGTCACGGGAGCGGGAGATACGCAGTATTTT. Translation gives CASSRRVSYLLIVTGAGDTQYF. This chain connects TRBV4-1 to TRBJ2-3; D perhaps matches TRBD2 (6 bases). The V and J ends lost 4 bases and 5 bases respectively, with 37 bases between them. There are 22 residues in the CDR3. The germline gives CDR1 MGHRA, CDR2 YSYEKL.

Of note for this clone: Germline is not matched at one junction end, which may reflect a read error. The V gene is TRBV7-9, the J gene TRBJ2-1; 8 positions match TRBD2. This CDR3 spans 18 amino acids. Germline lookup yields CDR1 SEHNR and CDR2 FQNEAQ (reference sequence). CDR3 in DNA: TGTTCCAGCAGCTTTAGTATTAGCGGGGCCAGCTCCTACAATGAGCAGTTCTTC. Its protein product is CSSSFSISGASSYNEQFF.

V and J are TRBV6-1 and TRBJ2-1; D ambiguous. Germline-derived CDR1 and CDR2 are MNHNS and SASEGT. The CDR3 has 14 amino acids. The V end lost 3 bases, the J end lost 3 bases, and 9 bases lay between the germline ends. CDR3 amino acids: CASSDSGLYNEQFF. As DNA, the CDR3 is TGTGCCAGCAGTGACTCGGGTCTCTACAATGAGCAGTTCTTC.

V is TRBV5-1 and J is TRBJ1-5; D perhaps matches TRBD1 (6 bases). CDR3 length: 13 amino acids. Germline values: CDR1 SGHRS, CDR2 YFSETQ. The V end lost 7 bases, the J end lost 5 bases, and 13 bases lay between the germline ends. CDR3: CASARGMDQPQHF. The CDR3 DNA is TGCGCCAGCGCCAGGGGAATGGATCAGCCCCAGCATTTT.

The chain employs TRBV6-1 and TRBJ2-2; TRBD2 matches at 10 bases. Germline CDR1 and CDR2: MNHNS and SASEGT. The CDR3 runs to 15 residues. With 4 bases clipped from V and 7 bases from J, the junction kept 6 bases outside the gene matches. The CDR3 protein is CASSASGSGGGELFF. CDR3 DNA sequence: TGTGCCAGCAGTGCTAGCGGGAGTGGAGGCGGGGAGCTGTTTTTT.

The chain combines TRBV28 with TRBJ2-2; a possible D gene is TRBD1 (5 bases). The germline CDR1 and CDR2 sequences are MDHEN and SYDVKM. V was trimmed by 5 bases and J by 3 bases, leaving 7 bases between them. This CDR3 is built from 13 residues. The CDR3 is CASSAGYTGELFF. CDR3 coding DNA: TGTGCCAGCAGTGCAGGGTACACCGGGGAGCTGTTTTTT.

This sequence joins TRBV7-3 and TRBJ2-5; 10 bases are shared with TRBD2. There are 18 residues in the CDR3. V was clipped by 1 base and J by 5 bases; unmatched bases: 13. Germline V lookup: CDR1 SGHTA, CDR2 FQGTGA. This CDR3 is CASSLKGWSSGSQETQYF. In nucleotides, the CDR3 is TGTGCCAGCAGCTTAAAGGGCTGGTCTAGCGGGAGTCAGGAGACCCAGTACTTC.

The chain uses TRBV19 and TRBJ2-2, with 11 bases matching TRBD2. CDR1 LNHDA and CDR2 SQIVND come from the germline V gene (reference sequence). The V segment lost 5 bases and the J segment 3 bases; nucleotides outside the gene matches: 17. CDR3 length equals 20 residues. CDR3 coding DNA: TGTGCCAGTAGTGGTGCCGGGACTAGCGGCGTGTTCCTGTACACCGGGGAGCTGTTTTTT. It translates to CASSGAGTSGVFLYTGELFF.

The chain combines TRBV5-4 with TRBJ1-1; 7 nucleotides agree with TRBD1. Germline CDR1 and CDR2: SGHNT and YYREEE (reference sequence). The CDR3 contains 13 residues. V gave up 4 bases and J gave up 3 bases; unmatched junction bases: 3. Here the CDR3 reads CASSTTGHTEAFF. CDR3 sequence (DNA): TGTGCCAGCAGCACGACAGGGCACACTGAAGCTTTCTTT. The full variable domain, in which reference TRBV5-4 and TRBJ1-1 provide the parts outside the CDR3, is ETGVTQSPTHLIKTRGQQVTLRCSSQSGHNTVSWYQQALGQGPQFIFQYYREEENGRGNFPPRFSGLQFPNYSSELNVNALELDDSALYLCASSTTGHTEAFFGQGTRLTVV.

The chain employs TRBV27 and TRBJ2-4; no firm D call. The germline V gene encodes CDR1 MNHEY and CDR2 SMNVEV (reference sequence). CDR3 length: 11 amino acids. V was shortened by 6 bases and J by 6 bases, with 6 bases between the two germline ends. The CDR3 DNA sequence: TGTGCCAGCAGGATACTAAACATTCAGTACTTC. Its protein is CASRILNIQYF.

The J gene is TRBJ2-3, the V gene TRBV19, with 7 nucleotides matching TRBD1. Germline CDR1 is LNHDA and CDR2 is SQIVND (reference sequence). The CDR3 consists of 15 residues. Trimming cost V 5 bases and J 1 base; bases outside gene matches: 6. The CDR3 sequence is CASSQQTGGTDTQYF. The CDR3 DNA reads TGTGCCAGTAGTCAACAAACAGGGGGCACAGATACGCAGTATTTT.

This sequence joins TRBV9 and TRBJ2-5; 7 bases align to TRBD2. This CDR3 region has 13 residues. The germline gives CDR1 SGDLS, CDR2 YYNGEE. V was pared by 6 bases and J by 5 bases, with 7 bases of the junction left unmatched. The chain's CDR3 is CASNRGSAETQYF. CDR3 bases: TGTGCCAGCAACCGCGGGAGCGCTGAGACCCAGTACTTC. The variable domain in full, completed from reference TRBV9 and TRBJ2-5, reads DSGVTQTPKHLITATGQRVTLRCSPRSGDLSVYWYQQSLDQGLQFLIQYYNGEERAKGNILERFSAQQFPDLHSELNLSSLELGDSALYFCASNRGSAETQYFGPGTRLLVL.

This clone was seen a handful of times. The V and J genes are TRBV5-1 and TRBJ2-1, with 7 bases matching TRBD2. V was pared by 5 bases and J by 5 bases, with 10 bases of the junction left unmatched. Germline CDR1 is SGHRS and CDR2 is YFSETQ. The CDR3 totals 15 residues. The DNA of the CDR3 is TGCGCCAGCAGGGACCTCAGGCTAGCGGACAATGAGCAGTTCTTC. Encoded protein: CASRDLRLADNEQFF.

The chain joins TRBV6-6 to TRBJ2-3; perhaps TRBD2 as D (5 bases). Germline V gene sequence: CDR1 MNHNY, CDR2 SVGAGI (reference sequence). CDR3 length equals 15 residues. V was pared by 6 bases and J by 6 bases, with 19 bases between. CDR3 region: CASSPGEYHVDTQYF. The CDR3 nucleotides read TGTGCCAGCAGCCCCGGGGAGTACCACGTGGATACGCAGTATTTT.

The chain combines TRBV4-1 with TRBJ2-1; possibly TRBD1 for D (6 bases). The V gene lost 4 bases and the J gene lost 14 bases, with 18 bases spanning the gap. CDR1 is MGHRA, CDR2 YSYEKL, per germline. This CDR3 contains 13 residues. The CDR3 reads CASSRTFRDKKFF. The CDR3, as DNA: TGCGCCAGCAGCCGTACCTTCCGGGACAAGAAGTTCTTC.

The chain employs TRBV5-1 and TRBJ1-1; 8 nucleotides agree with TRBD1. This CDR3 region has 18 residues. V trimming: 2 bases; J trimming: 1 base; junction bases outside the gene matches: 13. The germline CDR1 and CDR2 sequences are SGHRS and YFSETQ. CDR3 in amino acids: CASSFSFPGGQRNTEAFF. Written as DNA, the CDR3 is TGCGCCAGCAGCTTTTCATTCCCAGGGGGCCAAAGGAACACTGAAGCTTTCTTT.

Comment on this clone: Its ends do not fully match the called genes, so a read error is possible. This chain joins TRBV7-9 and TRBJ1-2; D perhaps matches TRBD1 (5 bases). CDR1 is SEHNR and CDR2 is FQNEAQ in the germline V gene (reference sequence). This CDR3 has 15 residues. The CDR3 loop is CSSSLRQTSNYGYTF. In DNA form, the CDR3 reads TGTTCCAGCAGCCTCAGACAGACCTCTAACTATGGCTACACCTTC.

This clone occurred a few times. The V call is TRBV6-1, the J call TRBJ2-2; D is unclear. The CDR3 runs to 18 residues. In germline, CDR1 is MNHNS, CDR2 SASEGT. The V and J ends lost 4 bases and 5 bases respectively, with 23 bases between them. The chain's CDR3 is CASSATSFRVSRTGELFF. The CDR3 DNA sequence: TGTGCCAGCAGTGCTACCTCGTTCCGGGTTTCGCGGACCGGGGAGCTGTTTTTT.

J is TRBJ1-3 and V is TRBV5-1; 9 bases fit TRBD1. The germline gives CDR1 SGHRS, CDR2 YFSETQ. This CDR3 is 16 amino acids long. V was pared by 0 bases and J by 1 base, with 2 bases of the junction left unmatched. CDR3 loop: CASSLGDRDSGNTIYF. CDR3 nucleotides: TGCGCCAGCAGCTTGGGGGACAGGGATTCTGGAAACACCATATATTTT.

V and J are TRBV28 and TRBJ2-5, with 11 bases identical to TRBD2. Germline loops: CDR1 MDHEN, CDR2 SYDVKM. Germline trimming cut 6 bases from V and 5 bases from J; bases unmatched to any gene: 11. The length of the CDR3 is 16 residues. The CDR3 coding sequence is TGTGCCAGCAGCATACTAGCGGGAGTTCGGGTGGAGACCCAGTACTTC. The encoded protein is CASSILAGVRVETQYF. Combining the CDR3 with reference TRBV28 and TRBJ2-5 gives the whole variable domain DVKVTQSSRYLVKRTGEKVFLECVQDMDHENMFWYRQDPGLGLRLIYFSYDVKMKEKGDIPEGYSVSREKKERFSLILESASTNQTSMYLCASSILAGVRVETQYFGPGTRLLVL.

The rearrangement uses TRBV11-3 and TRBJ2-1; D might be TRBD1 (5 bases). The V end was cut by 4 bases, the J end by 11 bases, with 18 bases between. The germline V gene has CDR1 SGHNT and CDR2 YENEEA. The CDR3 runs 14 residues. CDR3 nucleotide sequence: TGTGCCAGCAGCTCAAGGGGTATCGGGCGTAAGCAGTTCTTC. Its translation: CASSSRGIGRKQFF.

The J gene is TRBJ2-1, the V gene TRBV11-2; unclear D gene. This CDR3 comprises 15 residues. CDR1 is SGHAT, CDR2 FQNNGV, per germline. The ends were cut back, 5 bases at V and 0 bases at J, with 11 bases in the middle. The CDR3 sequence is CASSAKALSYNEQFF. The CDR3 DNA is TGTGCCAGCAGCGCGAAAGCGCTCTCCTACAATGAGCAGTTCTTC.

This chain links TRBV19 with TRBJ2-7, with TRBD2 matching over 11 bases. Per germline, CDR1 LNHDA and CDR2 SQIVND (reference sequence). The CDR3 contains 18 residues. The junction had 14 bases not matched to a gene; V was cut back by 4 bases and J by 3 bases. The DNA for the CDR3 is TGTGCCAGTAGTAGCAGGCGACTAGCGGGAATTGGCGGCTACGAGCAGTACTTC. Translated: CASSSRRLAGIGGYEQYF.

The chain uses TRBV5-1 and TRBJ2-3; weak D call: TRBD2 (6 bases). The CDR3 is 16 amino acids. Germline V gene data show CDR1 as SGHRS and CDR2 as YFSETQ. Between the trimmed V and J ends, which lost 3 bases and 6 bases, there was a span of 20 bases. This CDR3 is CASSSGDGLLGDTQYF. CDR3 nucleotide sequence: TGCGCCAGCAGCTCGGGGGACGGCCTTCTCGGGGATACGCAGTATTTT.

In its sample, this clone was seen a few times. This chain uses TRBV5-1 with TRBJ2-1, with a tentative D call TRBD1 (6 bases). Germline assignment: CDR1 SGHRS and CDR2 YFSETQ. V lost 6 bases to trimming and J lost 0 bases, with 19 bases between them. The CDR3 sequence is 17 residues long. The CDR3 coding sequence is TGCGCCAGCAAATTACAGGGTGGGCCGAGCTCCTACAATGAGCAGTTCTTC. It translates to CASKLQGGPSSYNEQFF.

The J gene is TRBJ2-7, the V gene TRBV6-5, with D perhaps TRBD1 (6 bases). CDR3 size: 11 residues. Germline assignment: CDR1 MNHEY and CDR2 SVGAGI. V was cut by 6 bases and J by 3 bases, with 6 bases left in between. For the CDR3, the DNA is TGTGCCAGCAGCAGGGGCTACGAGCAGTACTTC. Translated, it gives CASSRGYEQYF.

The chain couples TRBV6-4 to TRBJ1-1, with 7 bases aligning to TRBD1. The CDR3 has 16 amino acids. V shed 2 bases, J shed 4 bases, and the junction held 10 bases outside the gene matches. Germline V gene data show CDR1 as MRHNA and CDR2 as SNTAGT. Here the CDR3 reads CASSDPRDRVTTEAFF. In DNA form, the CDR3 reads TGTGCCAGCAGTGACCCACGAGACAGGGTCACCACTGAAGCTTTCTTT.

The rearrangement uses TRBV30 and TRBJ2-7, with TRBD2 matching 15 bases. Germline CDR1 GTSNPN, CDR2 SVGIG (reference sequence). The CDR3 covers 18 residues. J gave up 4 bases and V 0 bases, and 10 bases lay outside the gene matches. This CDR3 is CAWSVKGLAGGQKYEQYF. CDR3 bases: TGTGCCTGGAGTGTAAAGGGACTAGCGGGAGGCCAAAAATACGAGCAGTACTTC.

On this clone itself: An end of the junction does not agree with germline; a read error may underlie this. V gene TRBV6-5 combines with J gene TRBJ1-1; possibly TRBD1 for D (5 bases). Germline assignment: CDR1 MNHEY and CDR2 SVGAGI. The CDR3 spans 13 residues. The chain's CDR3 is CAISEDMNTEAFF. DNA for the CDR3: TGTGCCATCAGTGAGGACATGAACACTGAAGCTTTCTTT.

J is TRBJ1-1 and V is TRBV2, with 10 bases lining up with TRBD1. Trimming took 4 bases from V and 3 from J; bases not matched to a gene: 14. The CDR3 extends over 18 amino acids. Germline lookup yields CDR1 SNHLY and CDR2 FYNNEI. The CDR3 DNA sequence: TGTGCCAGCAGTGTAGGGACAGGGGAGTTGCGGATGCACACTGAAGCTTTCTTT. Protein: CASSVGTGELRMHTEAFF. Drawing the rest from reference TRBV2 and TRBJ1-1, the complete variable domain is EPEVTQTPSHQVTQMGQEVILRCVPISNHLYFYWYRQILGQKVEFLVSFYNNEISEKSEIFDDQFSVERPDGSNFTLKIRSTKLEDSAMYFCASSVGTGELRMHTEAFFGQGTRLTVV.

On this clone: A junction end diverges from the germline sequence, so it may reflect a read error. The chain recombines TRBV7-9 with TRBJ1-2, with unresolved D. The CDR3 contains 13 residues. Germline CDR1 and CDR2: SEHNR and FQNEAQ (reference sequence). The CDR3 DNA is TGTTCCAGCAGTCTTGCGGGTAACTATGGCTACACCTTC. Protein: CSSSLAGNYGYTF.

The chain is built from TRBV6-1 and TRBJ1-5; 10 bases align to TRBD1. CDR1 and CDR2 (germline): MNHNS, SASEGT. V lost 10 bases to trimming and J lost 7 bases; unmatched junction nucleotides: 13. The CDR3 has 15 amino acids. The CDR3 DNA sequence: TGTGCCACCCTTGGTATCCGGACAGGGGGACAGCCCCAGCATTTT. Translating it yields CATLGIRTGGQPQHF.